This paragraph reports one T cell receptor (beta chain). These data originate in a study of blood T cell repertoires in COVID-19. The ends were cut back, 2 bases at V and 3 bases at J, with 11 bases in the middle. Germline V gene lookup returns CDR1 SGHRS and CDR2 YFSETQ. The CDR3 runs to 14 residues. In terms of age and location, participants ranged from roughly 18 to 90 years and lived in around 22 US areas. The method was immunoSEQ multiplex PCR; TCRdb's version includes in-frame clones alone and lacks a portion of them. The sample has fewer than 350,000 clones; roughly 91% are singletons. The source of this sequence is a woman in her thirties or forties with acute COVID-19. The genes are TRBV5-1 and TRBJ1-1, with D hard to call. Material for sequencing was PBMCs or T cells enriched from blood (not recorded which). This CDR3 reads CASSLVTGDTEAFF. CDR3 nucleotides: TGCGCCAGCAGCTTAGTAACCGGGGACACTGAAGCTTTCTTT.